This entry concerns a single TCR beta chain. The germline gives CDR1 MNHEY, CDR2 SMNVEV (reference sequence). J was trimmed by 7 bases and V by 6 bases; bases with no gene match: 12. The length of the CDR3 is 14 residues. This specimen comes from a study of sequential checkpoint blockade in melanoma. In the study overall: First-line arms were nivolumab then ipilimumab, or the reverse, randomized 1:1. Each arm's sequence ended with maintenance nivolumab.

Libraries were prepared by immunoSEQ multiplex PCR; TCRdb keeps only in-frame clonotypes and omits some of them. Of roughly 13,000 clones in the sample, 52% are singletons; the top ten hold roughly 16%. Treatment defined: randomized to nivolumab then ipilimumab (arm A) or the reverse (arm B). DNA-damaging chemotherapy had not been given to any patient beforehand. From thawed PBMCs, live CD3+CD8+ cells negative for CD19 and CD56 were sorted. The chain carries TRBV27 and TRBJ2-7, with 7 bases lining up with TRBD2. The source is a human donor with melanoma. The specimen was CD8+ T cells sorted from blood (inferred from file names), collected from a patient given nivolumab and ipilimumab in sequence. CDR3 amino acids: CASSHGAGVLEQYF. The CDR3 nucleotides are TGTGCCAGCAGCCACGGGGCGGGAGTGCTTGAGCAGTACTTC.